This entry concerns a single T cell receptor (beta chain). As handled by the study authors: Estimated nucleated cell counts came from reference gene primer amplification. Profiling relied on immunoSEQ multiplex PCR, and the TCRdb table lists in-frame clones only, not all of them. V, J and clone size are those of that table, while D and trimming were read from the DNA. The sample lists over 70,000 clones, about nine tenths occurring once. The data were taken from a study of blood T cell repertoires in COVID-19. Study information: Italy, Spain and the United States were the sources of the convalescent and acute COVID-19 samples. T cells, B-cell-depleted T cells, or PBMCs provided the cDNA or gDNA that served as material.

In germline, CDR1 is LNHDA, CDR2 SQIVND (reference sequence). The CDR3 totals 14 residues. V was cut by 1 base and J by 5 bases, with 12 bases left in between. Sequenced input: peripheral blood. This receptor was identified in a woman aged 80 or over with acute or convalescent COVID-19. J is TRBJ2-7 and V is TRBV19; possible D gene TRBD1, 5 bases. CDR3 sequence: CASSIGQGFHEQYF. As DNA, the CDR3 is TGTGCCAGTAGTATAGGGCAGGGATTTCACGAGCAGTACTTC.